This T cell receptor (beta chain) was captured in a study of T cells in Graves' hyperthyroidism and ophthalmopathy. Germline CDR1 is MNHNS and CDR2 is SASEGT. The V end was cut by 7 bases, the J end by 5 bases, with 12 bases between. The CDR3 covers 13 residues. RNA transcripts yielded amplified TCR beta CDR3 regions. When the TCR CDR3 underwent first-round RT-PCR, the HTBI primer set was used. MiXCR, applied by TCRdb to the multiplex PCR reads, yields one record per CDR3 protein. Of under 400,000 distinct CDR3 sequences in the sample, around 25% were seen once. The sequence derives from a middle-aged man with Graves' hyperthyroidism. This sequence joins TRBV6-1 and TRBJ2-1, with D perhaps TRBD2 (6 bases). Sequencing was done on a sample of blood. The CDR3 bases are TGTGCCAGCACCGGGACTGACGACAATGAGCAGTTCTTC. This gives the protein CASTGTDDNEQFF.